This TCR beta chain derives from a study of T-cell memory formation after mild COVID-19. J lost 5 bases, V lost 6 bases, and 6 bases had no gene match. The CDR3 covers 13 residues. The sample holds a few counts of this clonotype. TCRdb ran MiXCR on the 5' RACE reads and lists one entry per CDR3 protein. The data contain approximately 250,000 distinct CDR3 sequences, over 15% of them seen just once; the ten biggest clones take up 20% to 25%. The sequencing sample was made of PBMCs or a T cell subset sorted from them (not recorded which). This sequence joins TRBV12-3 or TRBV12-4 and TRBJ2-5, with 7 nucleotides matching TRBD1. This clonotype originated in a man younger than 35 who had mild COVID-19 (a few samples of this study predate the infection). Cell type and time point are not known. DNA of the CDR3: TGTGCCAGCAGAGCAACAGGGGTCGAGACCCAGTACTTC. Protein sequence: CASRATGVETQYF.